A selection of T cell receptor beta chains follows, all from one sample in a study of T cell responses to AZD1222 COVID-19 vaccine. The data were produced by immunoSEQ multiplex PCR, yet TCRdb's version contains in-frame clones alone and is incomplete. The table has roughly 100,000 clones, roughly nine tenths seen once. Sample: peripheral blood, taken 28 days after the second dose of the MenACWY control vaccine. These receptors all stem from an adult who received the MenACWY meningococcal vaccine as a control. The CDR3 runs from the conserved cysteine through the conserved F or W. The D gene is left open where the match is weak. Some rows have no size entry. The others give once, few or many, or a class for an expanded clone.

clone_size: -
v_call: TRBV7-2
j_call: TRBJ2-1
d_call: TRBD1
cdr3_nt: TGTGCCAGCAGTCCTCTAACAGGGGGCAGGTACAATGAGCAGTTCTTC
cdr3_aa: CASSPLTGGRYNEQFF

clone_size: -
v_call: TRBV2
j_call: TRBJ1-2
d_call: TRBD1
cdr3_nt: TGTGCCAGCAGTAGAGGACCGGGACAGGGCGCCTATGGCTACACCTTC
cdr3_aa: CASSRGPGQGAYGYTF

clone_size: -
v_call: TRBV7-9
j_call: TRBJ2-1
d_call: -
cdr3_nt: TGTGCCAGCAGCTTCCAATCTGGGGGCGCGCACAATGAGCAGTTCTTC
cdr3_aa: CASSFQSGGAHNEQFF

clone_size: once
v_call: TRBV18
j_call: TRBJ2-3
d_call: -
cdr3_nt: TGTGCCAGCTCACCCCAGGGCACCGACACAGATACGCAGTATTTT
cdr3_aa: CASSPQGTDTDTQYF

clone_size: -
v_call: TRBV19
j_call: TRBJ2-2
d_call: -
cdr3_nt: TGTGCCAGTAGTATGGCACAGGGATTCGGGGAGCTGTTTTTT
cdr3_aa: CASSMAQGFGELFF

clone_size: -
v_call: TRBV2
j_call: TRBJ1-2
d_call: TRBD1
cdr3_nt: TGTGCCAGCAGTTCCCGCGACAGGGATGGCTACACCTTC
cdr3_aa: CASSSRDRDGYTF

clone_size: -
v_call: TRBV19
j_call: TRBJ1-4
d_call: -
cdr3_nt: TGTGCCAGTAGCCCCAGATGGGATGAAAAACTGTTTTTT
cdr3_aa: CASSPRWDEKLFF

clone_size: -
v_call: TRBV9
j_call: TRBJ2-2
d_call: -
cdr3_nt: TGTGCCAGCAGCCTCCAGAGCACCGGGGAGCTGTTTTTT
cdr3_aa: CASSLQSTGELFF

clone_size: -
v_call: TRBV19
j_call: TRBJ2-5
d_call: -
cdr3_nt: TGTGCCAGTAGTCCCTCAGACCAAGAGACCCAGTACTTC
cdr3_aa: CASSPSDQETQYF

clone_size: few
v_call: TRBV12-3/TRBV12-4
j_call: TRBJ1-6
d_call: -
cdr3_nt: TGTGCCACAACGGGGGGTAGGAATTCACCCCTCCACTTT
cdr3_aa: CATTGGRNSPLHF

clone_size: few
v_call: TRBV6-5
j_call: TRBJ1-6
d_call: -
cdr3_nt: TGTGCCAGCAGCCCCGGACAGTGGAATTCACCCCTCCACTTT
cdr3_aa: CASSPGQWNSPLHF

clone_size: -
v_call: TRBV27
j_call: TRBJ1-6
d_call: -
cdr3_nt: TGTGCCAGTCGAGCGGACAGACGTTATAATTCACCCCTCCACTTT
cdr3_aa: CASRADRRYNSPLHF

clone_size: -
v_call: TRBV3-1/TRBV3-2
j_call: TRBJ1-1
d_call: -
cdr3_nt: TGTGCCAGCAGCCAAGATGAGGGAACTGAAGCTTTCTTT
cdr3_aa: CASSQDEGTEAFF

clone_size: -
v_call: TRBV7-2
j_call: TRBJ2-5
d_call: TRBD1
cdr3_nt: TGTGCCAGCAGTTCGCAGGGGGTGGGGCAAGAGACCCAGTACTTC
cdr3_aa: CASSSQGVGQETQYF

clone_size: few
v_call: TRBV7-6
j_call: TRBJ2-2
d_call: -
cdr3_nt: TGTGCCAGCAGCTTAAACCCGATCCGGGGGATTGTGAACACCGGGGAGCTGTTTTTT
cdr3_aa: CASSLNPIRGIVNTGELFF

clone_size: few
v_call: TRBV12-3/TRBV12-4
j_call: TRBJ2-7
d_call: -
cdr3_nt: TGTGCCAGCAGTTTAGCTGAAGAACAGTACTTC
cdr3_aa: CASSLAEEQYF

clone_size: -
v_call: TRBV5-1
j_call: TRBJ1-3
d_call: -
cdr3_nt: TGCGCCAGCAGACGCCTCGGTGGGGGGAGTGGAAACACCATATATTTT
cdr3_aa: CASRRLGGGSGNTIYF

clone_size: -
v_call: TRBV4-2
j_call: TRBJ2-7
d_call: TRBD2
cdr3_nt: TGTGCCAGCAGCCAAGATTATAGCGGGGGGACGACGTACTTC
cdr3_aa: CASSQDYSGGTTYF

clone_size: -
v_call: TRBV3-1/TRBV3-2
j_call: TRBJ2-2
d_call: -
cdr3_nt: TGTGCCAGCAGCCAAGAGACCGGGGAGCTGTTTTTT
cdr3_aa: CASSQETGELFF

clone_size: -
v_call: TRBV5-1
j_call: TRBJ1-5
d_call: -
cdr3_nt: TGCGCCAGCAGCTTGGGACAGAGTAGCAATCAGCCCCAGCATTTT
cdr3_aa: CASSLGQSSNQPQHF

clone_size: -
v_call: TRBV7-3
j_call: TRBJ2-1
d_call: -
cdr3_nt: TGTGCCAGCAGCATCGCGGGCTCCGAGAAGCAGTTCTTC
cdr3_aa: CASSIAGSEKQFF

clone_size: -
v_call: TRBV2
j_call: TRBJ2-5
d_call: -
cdr3_nt: TGTGCCAGCCTCCCCGGTGCCACCCAGTACTTC
cdr3_aa: CASLPGATQYF

clone_size: -
v_call: TRBV9
j_call: TRBJ2-3
d_call: TRBD2
cdr3_nt: TGTGCCAGCAGTAGGGGACTAGCGGGGGGGCGAGCTTTAGATACGCAGTATTTT
cdr3_aa: CASSRGLAGGRALDTQYF

clone_size: once
v_call: TRBV12-3/TRBV12-4
j_call: TRBJ2-7
d_call: -
cdr3_nt: TGTGCCAGCAGTTTTTCCTACGAGCAGTACTTC
cdr3_aa: CASSFSYEQYF

clone_size: -
v_call: TRBV19
j_call: TRBJ2-2
d_call: -
cdr3_nt: TGTGCCAGTAGTACCAGGACAGTCACCGGGGAGCTGTTTTTT
cdr3_aa: CASSTRTVTGELFF

clone_size: -
v_call: TRBV30
j_call: TRBJ1-6
d_call: -
cdr3_nt: TGTGCCTGGAGTGTATCGGTGCAGCCCCCTCACTTT
cdr3_aa: CAWSVSVQPPHF

clone_size: -
v_call: TRBV4-3
j_call: TRBJ2-7
d_call: TRBD1
cdr3_nt: TGCGCCAGCAGCCTACGGACAGGAGTTGACGAGCAGTACTTC
cdr3_aa: CASSLRTGVDEQYF

clone_size: -
v_call: TRBV10-3
j_call: TRBJ2-1
d_call: TRBD2
cdr3_nt: TGTGCCATCGGGGGGAGCGGGAGCTACAATGAGCAGTTCTTC
cdr3_aa: CAIGGSGSYNEQFF

clone_size: -
v_call: TRBV7-7
j_call: TRBJ1-1
d_call: -
cdr3_nt: TGTGCCAGCAGCGAACAATTGAACACTGAAGCTTTCTTT
cdr3_aa: CASSEQLNTEAFF

clone_size: -
v_call: TRBV18
j_call: TRBJ1-4
d_call: -
cdr3_nt: TGTGCCAGCTCCCAGCTCTCAACTAATGAAAAACTGTTTTTT
cdr3_aa: CASSQLSTNEKLFF

clone_size: -
v_call: TRBV5-1
j_call: TRBJ2-2
d_call: TRBD2
cdr3_nt: TGCGCCAGCAGCTTGAGGACTAGCGAAACCGGGGAGCTGTTTTTT
cdr3_aa: CASSLRTSETGELFF

clone_size: -
v_call: TRBV6-2/TRBV6-3
j_call: TRBJ1-4
d_call: TRBD1
cdr3_nt: TGTGCCAGCAGCCCGGGACAGCCCACTGAAAAACTGTTTTTT
cdr3_aa: CASSPGQPTEKLFF

clone_size: once
v_call: TRBV7-9
j_call: TRBJ2-3
d_call: TRBD2
cdr3_nt: TGTGCCAGCAGCTTAGGTTTAGCGGGGGCCAGGGATACGCAGTATTTT
cdr3_aa: CASSLGLAGARDTQYF

clone_size: once
v_call: TRBV2
j_call: TRBJ1-2
d_call: -
cdr3_nt: TGTGCCAGCAGTGCACGAAGCTATGGCTACACCTTC
cdr3_aa: CASSARSYGYTF

clone_size: -
v_call: TRBV7-2
j_call: TRBJ1-5
d_call: TRBD1
cdr3_nt: TGTGCCAGCAGCTTAGGACAGGGGACGGTTCAGCCCCAGCATTTT
cdr3_aa: CASSLGQGTVQPQHF

clone_size: -
v_call: TRBV10-3
j_call: TRBJ1-3
d_call: -
cdr3_nt: TGTGCCATCAGTGCAGAGAGGATTTCCTCTGGAAACACCATATATTTT
cdr3_aa: CAISAERISSGNTIYF

clone_size: -
v_call: TRBV28
j_call: TRBJ2-2
d_call: -
cdr3_nt: TGTGCCAGCAGGACGGAGAACCTGAACACCGGGGAGCTGTTTTTT
cdr3_aa: CASRTENLNTGELFF

clone_size: -
v_call: TRBV27
j_call: TRBJ1-2
d_call: TRBD1
cdr3_nt: TGTGCCAGCAGTTTGGGTCGGACAGGGCTTGGCTACACCTTC
cdr3_aa: CASSLGRTGLGYTF

clone_size: once
v_call: TRBV6-4
j_call: TRBJ1-4
d_call: TRBD1
cdr3_nt: TGTGCCAGCAGTGACTCGACAGGGAGGGGTGAAAAACTGTTTTTT
cdr3_aa: CASSDSTGRGEKLFF

clone_size: -
v_call: TRBV12-5
j_call: TRBJ2-7
d_call: TRBD1
cdr3_nt: TGTGCTAGTGGTTTTGCCCGGGACAGGGCCTACGAGCAGTACTTC
cdr3_aa: CASGFARDRAYEQYF

clone_size: few
v_call: TRBV6-5
j_call: TRBJ1-2
d_call: -
cdr3_nt: TGTGCCAGCAGCGGACCAACGGGACTACCCTATGGCTACACCTTC
cdr3_aa: CASSGPTGLPYGYTF

clone_size: -
v_call: TRBV28
j_call: TRBJ1-1
d_call: TRBD1
cdr3_nt: TGTGCCAGCTCCCCAGGGACAGGCGTCATGAACACTGAAGCTTTCTTT
cdr3_aa: CASSPGTGVMNTEAFF

clone_size: -
v_call: TRBV29-1
j_call: TRBJ2-2
d_call: TRBD1
cdr3_nt: TGCAGCGTTGAAGGGACAGGGAAGGCCGGGGAGCTGTTTTTT
cdr3_aa: CSVEGTGKAGELFF

clone_size: -
v_call: TRBV7-6
j_call: TRBJ1-1
d_call: -
cdr3_nt: TGTGCCAGCAGCCTCCCAACCTTGGGGAACACTGAAGCTTTCTTT
cdr3_aa: CASSLPTLGNTEAFF